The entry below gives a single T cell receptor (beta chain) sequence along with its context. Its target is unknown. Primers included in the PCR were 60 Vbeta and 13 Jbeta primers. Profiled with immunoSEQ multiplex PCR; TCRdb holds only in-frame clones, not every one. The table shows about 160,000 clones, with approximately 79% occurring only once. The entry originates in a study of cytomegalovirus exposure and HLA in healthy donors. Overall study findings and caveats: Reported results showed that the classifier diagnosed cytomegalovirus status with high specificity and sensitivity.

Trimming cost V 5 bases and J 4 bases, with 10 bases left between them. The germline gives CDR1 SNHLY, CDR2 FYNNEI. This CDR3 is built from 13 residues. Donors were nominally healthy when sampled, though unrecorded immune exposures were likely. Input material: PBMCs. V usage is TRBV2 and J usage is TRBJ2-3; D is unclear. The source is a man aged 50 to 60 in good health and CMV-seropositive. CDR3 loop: CASSPEKADTQYF. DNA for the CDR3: TGTGCCAGCAGTCCGGAGAAGGCAGATACGCAGTATTTT.